A selection of T cell receptor beta chains follows, all from one sample in a study of molecular identifiers for immune sequencing clone quantification. A single record per CDR3 protein comes from TCRdb applying MiXCR to the PCR reads. In the table there are over 550,000 distinct CDR3 sequences, about 25% of which are singletons. Material for sequencing was naive CD8+ T cells from blood, with Jurkat cell RNA spiked in. Receptor source: a human donor in good health. Some libraries in this study had Jurkat cell RNA spiked in. CDR3s include the opening cysteine and the closing phenylalanine or tryptophan. A D gene is named only where the DNA matches it firmly. A row's size may be missing; if present it is once, few, many or a size class.

cdr3_length | j_call | clone_size | d_call | v_call | cdr3_aa | cdr3_nt
14 | TRBJ1-2 | few | . | TRBV27 | CASSLDSNNYGYTF | TGTGCCAGCAGTTTAGACAGTAATAACTATGGCTACACCTTC
16 | TRBJ2-1 | many | . | TRBV30 | CAWSVDFARGANEQFF | TGTGCCTGGAGTGTAGATTTTGCGAGGGGTGCAAATGAGCAGTTCTTC
15 | TRBJ2-7 | . | . | TRBV6-5 | CASSYLMWDVYEQYF | TGTGCCAGCAGTTACTTGATGTGGGATGTCTACGAGCAGTACTTC
16 | TRBJ2-3 | many | . | TRBV2 | CASWTNGALYTDTQYF | TGTGCCAGCTGGACAAACGGGGCCCTTTACACAGATACGCAGTATTTT
13 | TRBJ2-2 | . | . | TRBV20-1 | CSARIANTGVLFF | TGCAGTGCTAGAATAGCAAACACCGGGGTGCTGTTTTTT
15 | TRBJ2-1 | . | . | TRBV29-1 | CSVQGGDSSYNEQFF | TGCAGCGTTCAGGGGGGGGATAGCTCCTACAATGAGCAGTTCTTC
16 | TRBJ2-1 | many | TRBD2 | TRBV12-3/TRBV12-4 | CASRRREGGFYNEQFF | TGTGCCAGCAGACGACGGGAGGGCGGCTTCTACAATGAGCAGTTCTTC
13 | TRBJ1-1 | many | . | TRBV27 | CASSLDRRTEAFF | TGTGCCAGCAGTCTAGACAGGAGAACTGAAGCTTTCTTT
16 | TRBJ2-1 | . | TRBD2 | TRBV6-1 | CASSEGLAGVAYEQFF | TGTGCCAGCAGTGAAGGCCTAGCGGGAGTCGCGTATGAGCAGTTCTTC
16 | TRBJ2-1 | . | . | TRBV6-1 | CASYIQLGRADSEQFF | TGTGCCAGCTACATCCAACTCGGCAGGGCAGACAGTGAGCAGTTCTTC
14 | TRBJ2-7 | . | TRBD2 | TRBV12-3/TRBV12-4 | CASNGLGKDYEQYF | TGTGCCAGCAATGGACTAGGGAAGGATTACGAGCAGTACTTC
16 | TRBJ2-7 | few | TRBD2 | TRBV4-3 | CASSPGGSGSSYEQYF | TGCGCCAGCAGCCCGGGAGGTAGCGGGAGCTCCTACGAGCAGTACTTC
16 | TRBJ2-2 | . | TRBD1 | TRBV2 | CASSMFDRADTGELFF | TGTGCCAGCAGCATGTTCGACAGGGCGGACACCGGGGAGCTGTTTTTT
13 | TRBJ2-7 | . | . | TRBV2 | CAVTITSSYEQYF | TGTGCCGTAACTATCACGAGCTCCTACGAGCAGTACTTC
15 | TRBJ1-1 | . | . | TRBV7-8 | CASSLQGQGFTEAFF | TGTGCCAGCAGCTTACAAGGCCAGGGGTTCACTGAAGCTTTCTTT
13 | TRBJ2-5 | many | TRBD2 | TRBV20-1 | CSARAGLEETQYF | TGCAGTGCTAGGGCGGGACTAGAAGAGACCCAGTACTTC
13 | TRBJ1-5 | many | . | TRBV6-6 | CATAEAGVQPQHF | TGTGCCACCGCGGAGGCAGGGGTTCAGCCCCAGCATTTT
18 | TRBJ2-3 | . | . | TRBV6-6 | CASSYSQWGLSDADTQYF | TGTGCCAGCAGTTACTCACAATGGGGTCTATCGGACGCAGATACGCAGTATTTT
17 | TRBJ1-2 | . | . | TRBV11-2 | CASSLDGGGAPNYGYTF | TGTGCCAGCAGCTTAGATGGCGGTGGCGCTCCTAACTATGGCTACACCTTC
15 | TRBJ2-5 | few | TRBD1 | TRBV7-7 | CASSLTGTGGETQYF | TGTGCCAGCAGCTTAACCGGGACAGGGGGCGAGACCCAGTACTTC
16 | TRBJ1-1 | many | TRBD1 | TRBV5-1 | CASSLGQGMRGTEAFF | TGCGCCAGCAGCCTGGGACAGGGGATGAGAGGCACTGAAGCTTTCTTT
13 | TRBJ2-5 | once | . | TRBV5-6 | CASGTTVGETQYF | TGTGCCAGCGGCACTACAGTGGGCGAGACCCAGTACTTC
14 | TRBJ2-7 | few | TRBD1 | TRBV7-7 | CASSPGTGGYERYF | TGTGCCAGCAGCCCGGGAACAGGGGGCTACGAGCGGTACTTC
11 | TRBJ1-1 | many | . | TRBV5-1 | CASWLGTEAFF | TGCGCCAGCTGGCTCGGTACTGAAGCTTTCTTT
17 | TRBJ2-5 | many | TRBD1 | TRBV7-6 | CASSFNVPDRGRETQYF | TGTGCCAGCAGCTTCAATGTTCCGGACAGGGGGCGCGAGACCCAGTACTTC
14 | TRBJ1-3 | . | . | TRBV20-1 | CSARQGSSGNTIYF | TGCAGTGCTAGACAGGGGAGCTCTGGAAACACCATATATTTT
14 | TRBJ2-7 | few | TRBD2 | TRBV30 | CAWSSDSGVQNQYF | TGTGCCTGGAGTTCAGACAGCGGGGTCCAAAACCAGTACTTC
17 | TRBJ2-4 | many | . | TRBV19 | CASSIGTGAAAKNIQYF | TGTGCCAGTAGTATCGGCACGGGAGCAGCGGCCAAAAACATTCAGTACTTC
16 | TRBJ2-5 | few | TRBD1 | TRBV27 | CASSLRGQGALETQYF | TGTGCCAGCAGTTTACGTGGACAGGGGGCCCTAGAGACCCAGTACTTC
14 | TRBJ2-1 | . | . | TRBV19 | CASSILSPYNEQFF | TGTGCCAGTAGTATTCTAAGCCCTTACAATGAGCAGTTCTTC
14 | TRBJ2-2 | . | . | TRBV6-6 | CASSSRPNTGELFF | TGTGCCAGCAGTTCCCGGCCGAACACCGGGGAGCTGTTTTTT
15 | TRBJ2-5 | . | TRBD1 | TRBV27 | CASSPDGTAQETQYF | TGTGCCAGCAGTCCCGATGGGACAGCTCAAGAGACCCAGTACTTC
15 | TRBJ2-5 | once | TRBD2 | TRBV12-3/TRBV12-4 | CASSPIAGEGETRYF | TGTGCCAGCAGCCCGATAGCGGGCGAGGGAGAGACCCGGTACTTC
18 | TRBJ2-5 | few | . | TRBV20-1 | CSARDFQTPGQLQETQYF | TGCAGTGCTAGAGATTTCCAGACACCGGGACAACTACAAGAGACCCAGTACTTC
16 | TRBJ2-3 | . | TRBD1 | TRBV11-2 | CASSPGTGGLTDTQYF | TGTGCCAGCAGCCCGGGGACAGGGGGCCTCACAGATACGCAGTATTTT
13 | TRBJ1-2 | . | TRBD1 | TRBV5-4 | CAGGGGPRPGYTF | TGTGCCGGTGGAGGGGGCCCCCGCCCTGGCTACACCTTC
17 | TRBJ2-7 | . | . | TRBV4-1 | CASSQDRGPRRPYEQYF | TGCGCCAGCAGCCAAGACCGAGGGCCCAGACGCCCCTACGAGCAGTACTTC
15 | TRBJ2-3 | many | . | TRBV6-6 | CASSYEGWGTDTQYF | TGTGCCAGCAGTTACGAGGGATGGGGCACAGATACGCAGTATTTT
15 | TRBJ1-4 | many | TRBD1 | TRBV28 | CASSRAGGQDEKLFF | TGTGCCAGCAGCCGGGCAGGGGGTCAGGATGAAAAACTGTTTTTT
16 | TRBJ1-6 | few | TRBD1 | TRBV4-1 | CASSQEGDRYNSPLHF | TGCGCCAGCAGCCAAGAGGGGGACAGGTATAATTCACCCCTCCACTTT